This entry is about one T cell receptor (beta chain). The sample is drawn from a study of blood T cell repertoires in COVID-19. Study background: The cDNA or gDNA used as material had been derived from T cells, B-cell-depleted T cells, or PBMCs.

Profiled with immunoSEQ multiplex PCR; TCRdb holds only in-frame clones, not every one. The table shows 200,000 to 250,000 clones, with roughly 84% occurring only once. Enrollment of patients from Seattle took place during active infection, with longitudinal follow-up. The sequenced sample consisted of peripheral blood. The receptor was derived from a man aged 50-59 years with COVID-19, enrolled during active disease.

CDR3 bases: TGCGCCAGCAGCTTGCGGGGGGACAATGAGCAGTTCTTC. This gives the protein CASSLRGDNEQFF. The rearrangement joins TRBV5-1 to TRBJ2-1, with TRBD2 matching over 7 bases. V lost 1 base, J lost 5 bases, and 0 bases stayed unmatched. The V gene's germline CDR1 is SGHRS and CDR2 YFSETQ. The CDR3 covers 13 residues.